The rows below give T cell receptor beta chains drawn from one sample of a study of T-cell reconstitution after alpha-beta-depleted transplantation in children. One entry per CDR3 protein results from TCRdb running MiXCR on the PCR reads. This table has some 490,000 distinct CDR3 sequences, roughly an eighth appearing once. The source was PBMCs from the stem cell graft donor, collected from the stem cell graft. The receptors originated from a human donor who donated a stem cell graft to a child with combined immunodeficiency. Both conserved end residues are part of each CDR3. D genes are given only for firm matches. The size field is filled for only some rows; it gives once, few, many or a size class.

- TRBJ1-6 - TRBV6-5 TGTGCCAGCAGGAGTAGCTGGGAGGGGAATTCACCCCTCCACTTT CASRSSWEGNSPLHF
- TRBJ1-6 - TRBV7-9 TGTGCCAGCAGATCACCCCGGGACCGTAATTCACCCCTCCACTTT CASRSPRDRNSPLHF
- TRBJ1-6 - TRBV6-1 TGTGCCAGCAGTCAAACCGGGGTCGATTCACCCCTCCACTTT CASSQTGVDSPLHF
few TRBJ2-3 - TRBV10-3 TGTGCCATCAGAGGGACTGCCGGGGATACGCAGTATTTT CAIRGTAGDTQYF
few TRBJ1-5 TRBD1 TRBV10-3 TGTGCCATCAGTCCCGGGACAGGGGTATCAAGCAATCAGCCCCAGCATTTT CAISPGTGVSSNQPQHF
- TRBJ1-2 - TRBV27 TGTGCCAGCAGACCAGAAGCAGGCGGGACTTATGGCTACACCTTC CASRPEAGGTYGYTF
- TRBJ2-1 - TRBV7-9 TGTGCCAGCACCCCAACATATCTTCAGTTCTTC CASTPTYLQFF
- TRBJ2-7 - TRBV10-3 TGTGCCATCAGTGTTGGACAGGGAGGGCAAGAGCAGTACTTC CAISVGQGGQEQYF
few TRBJ2-7 - TRBV6-5 TGTGCCAGCAGGCGTAATTACGAGCAGTACTTC CASRRNYEQYF
- TRBJ1-2 - TRBV7-9 TGTGCCGCATCATCGGGCTACACCTTC CAASSGYTF
- TRBJ2-4 TRBD2 TRBV29-1 TGCAGCGTTAGGGGACTAGCGGGAGAAGATTCCAAAAACATTCAGTACTTC CSVRGLAGEDSKNIQYF
few TRBJ2-1 TRBD1 TRBV29-1 TGCAGCGTTGAAAAAGGACAGGGACTTAATGAGCAGTTCTTC CSVEKGQGLNEQFF
few TRBJ1-2 - TRBV3-1 TGTGCCAGCAGCCAAGGATGGTGGGGGCCCCCGGACTATGGCTACACCTTC CASSQGWWGPPDYGYTF
few TRBJ2-3 - TRBV4-3 TGCGCCAGCAGCCAGCGAAGGAGGATGGATACGCAGTATTTT CASSQRRRMDTQYF
- TRBJ2-6 TRBD2 TRBV6-2/TRBV6-3 TGTGCCAGCAGTCCCTCTTGGACTAGGCTATCCACCGGGGCCAACGTCCTGACTTTC CASSPSWTRLSTGANVLTF
many TRBJ2-3 - TRBV7-9 TGTGCCAGCAGCCGCCCCAGCACAGATACGCAGTATTTT CASSRPSTDTQYF
many TRBJ2-7 - TRBV27 TGTGCCAGCAGTCCCCCGGACAGAGCCGGGACTACTCTCGACGAGCAGTACTTC CASSPPDRAGTTLDEQYF
few TRBJ1-1 - TRBV7-9 TGTGCCAGCGCCCCCGCGGAGCTATTT CASAPAELF
many TRBJ1-1 - TRBV28 TGTGCCAGCAGCTTTGAGGGGGTTGAAGCTTTCTTT CASSFEGVEAFF
few TRBJ2-3 - TRBV3-1 TGTGCCAGCAGCCCCAACCCCCTCGGGGCTGATACGCAGTATTTT CASSPNPLGADTQYF
- TRBJ1-5 TRBD1 TRBV27 TGTGCCAGCAGTAACCGGGACAGGGGTGAGCCCCAGCATTTT CASSNRDRGEPQHF
many TRBJ1-1 - TRBV10-3 TGTGCCACGGGCCCCTTTGCCCTGAGCACTGAAGCTTTCTTT CATGPFALSTEAFF
- TRBJ2-5 - TRBV29-1 TGCAGCGTTGATGGGGATCGTTGGGAGACCCAGTACTTC CSVDGDRWETQYF
- TRBJ2-5 - TRBV21-1 TGTGCCAGCAGCGCCAAGAGGGAAGAGACCCAGTACTTC CASSAKREETQYF
many TRBJ2-4 - TRBV6-4 TGTGCCAGCAGTGACTCCAGGGTGTTGGGGTTTGCCAAAAACATTCAGTACTTC CASSDSRVLGFAKNIQYF
- TRBJ2-5 - TRBV11-2 TGTGCCAGCAGCTCCACTAGAGAAGAGACCCAGTACTTC CASSSTREETQYF
few TRBJ2-1 TRBD2 TRBV15 TGTGCCACCAGCCCGACTAGCCGGAGGGGTGAGCAGTTCTTC CATSPTSRRGEQFF
many TRBJ2-6 - TRBV20-1 TGCAGTGCCCCAGATGGGCCCGATTCTGGGGCCAACGTCCTGACTTTC CSAPDGPDSGANVLTF
many TRBJ2-1 - TRBV29-1 TGCAGCGTTGAAGATTCCGGGGTGGCAGCCAATGAGCAGTTCTTC CSVEDSGVAANEQFF
few TRBJ2-1 - TRBV6-4 TGTGCCAGCAGCAAGACGGGCGCGTACTCCTACAATGAGCAGTTCTTC CASSKTGAYSYNEQFF
many TRBJ2-1 - TRBV11-3 TGTGCCAGCAGCGAGGAGTTTTCCTACAATGAGCAGTTCTTC CASSEEFSYNEQFF
once TRBJ2-6 - TRBV7-9 TGTGCCAGCAGCTTAGGCCAGTACTCTGGGGCCAACGTCCTGACTTTC CASSLGQYSGANVLTF
- TRBJ2-7 TRBD2 TRBV20-1 TGCAGTGCTAGTTGGCTAGCGGGGGGTTACTACGAGCAGTACTTC CSASWLAGGYYEQYF
many TRBJ1-4 - TRBV27 TGTGCCAGCAGCCGGACAGAACAGGGCTATGAAAAACTGTTTTTT CASSRTEQGYEKLFF
many TRBJ2-7 - TRBV10-3 TGTGCCACCTCAGCGCTTAGCTCCTACGAGCAGTACTTC CATSALSSYEQYF
few TRBJ2-3 TRBD2 TRBV5-1 TGCGCCAGCGGCCCAGGACTAGCAGAGACAGATACGCAGTATTTT CASGPGLAETDTQYF
few TRBJ1-3 TRBD1 TRBV5-1 TGCGCCAGCAGCTGGGACAGCTCTGGAAACACCATATATTTT CASSWDSSGNTIYF
few TRBJ2-1 TRBD1 TRBV12-3/TRBV12-4 TGTGCCAGCAGTCCAGGGGGCGGGCCCTACAATGAGCAGTTCTTC CASSPGGGPYNEQFF
- TRBJ2-1 - TRBV11-1 TGTGCCAGCAGCTTAGTCAACTGGGGGGAGTTCGGGTACAATGAGCAGTTCTTC CASSLVNWGEFGYNEQFF
many TRBJ2-4 - TRBV12-3/TRBV12-4 TGTGCCAGCAGTTTAATTGGTAACATTCAGTACTTC CASSLIGNIQYF
- TRBJ2-5 - TRBV6-1 TGTGCCACCCGGGTGGGGCCCTACCAAGAGACCCAGTACTTC CATRVGPYQETQYF
- TRBJ2-3 TRBD1 TRBV10-3 TGTGCCATCAGCCCGGGACAGAACACAGATACGCAGTATTTT CAISPGQNTDTQYF